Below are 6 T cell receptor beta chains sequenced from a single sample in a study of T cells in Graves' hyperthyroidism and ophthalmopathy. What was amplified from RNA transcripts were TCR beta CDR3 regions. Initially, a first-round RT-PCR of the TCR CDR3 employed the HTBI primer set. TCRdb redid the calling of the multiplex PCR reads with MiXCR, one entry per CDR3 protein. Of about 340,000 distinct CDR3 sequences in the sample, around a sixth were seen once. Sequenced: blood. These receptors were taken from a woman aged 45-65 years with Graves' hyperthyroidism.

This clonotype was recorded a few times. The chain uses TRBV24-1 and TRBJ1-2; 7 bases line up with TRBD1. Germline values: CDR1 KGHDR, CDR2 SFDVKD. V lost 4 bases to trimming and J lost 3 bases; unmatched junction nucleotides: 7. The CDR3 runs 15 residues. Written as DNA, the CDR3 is TGTGCCACCAGTGACAGGGACAGCAGTCACTATGGCTACACCTTC. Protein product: CATSDRDSSHYGYTF.

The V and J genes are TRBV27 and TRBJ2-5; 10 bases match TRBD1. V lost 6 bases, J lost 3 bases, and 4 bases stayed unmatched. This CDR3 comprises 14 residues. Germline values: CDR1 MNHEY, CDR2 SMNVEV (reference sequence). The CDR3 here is CASRQGTGEETQYF. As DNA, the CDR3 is TGTGCCAGCAGACAGGGGACAGGGGAAGAGACCCAGTACTTC.

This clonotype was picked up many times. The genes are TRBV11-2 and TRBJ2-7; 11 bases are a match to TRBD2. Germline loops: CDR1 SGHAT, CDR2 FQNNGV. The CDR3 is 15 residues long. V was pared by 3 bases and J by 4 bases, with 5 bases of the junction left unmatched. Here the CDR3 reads CASSLDGTSGYEQYF. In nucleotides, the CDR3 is TGTGCCAGCAGCTTGGATGGGACTAGCGGTTACGAGCAGTACTTC.

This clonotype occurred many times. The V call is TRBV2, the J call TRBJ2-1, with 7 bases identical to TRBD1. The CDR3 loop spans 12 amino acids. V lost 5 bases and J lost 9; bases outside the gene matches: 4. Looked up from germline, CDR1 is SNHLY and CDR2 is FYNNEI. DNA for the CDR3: TGTGCCAGCAGTAACACAGGGGTTGAGCAGTTCTTC. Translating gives CASSNTGVEQFF. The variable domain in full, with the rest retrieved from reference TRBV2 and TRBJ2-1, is EPEVTQTPSHQVTQMGQEVILRCVPISNHLYFYWYRQILGQKVEFLVSFYNNEISEKSEIFDDQFSVERPDGSNFTLKIRSTKLEDSAMYFCASSNTGVEQFFGPGTRLTVL.

The CDR3 here is CASSHGSGGEQFF. The CDR3 bases are TGTGCCAGCAGCCACGGGTCGGGAGGTGAGCAGTTCTTC. This chain uses TRBV3-1 with TRBJ2-1, with 7 positions matching TRBD2. Germline CDR1 is LGHDT and CDR2 is YNNKEL (reference sequence). This CDR3 is built from 13 residues. The V gene end was trimmed by 3 bases and the J gene end by 9 bases; junction bases not matched to a gene: 5.

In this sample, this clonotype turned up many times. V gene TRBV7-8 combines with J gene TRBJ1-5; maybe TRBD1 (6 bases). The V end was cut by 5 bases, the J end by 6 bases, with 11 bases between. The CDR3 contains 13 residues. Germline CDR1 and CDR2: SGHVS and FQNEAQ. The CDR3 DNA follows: TGTGCCAGCAGCCAGGGGCTAAGTCAGCCCCAGCATTTT. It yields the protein CASSQGLSQPQHF.